Following are 29 T cell receptor beta chains from one sample sequenced in a study of CD8 T cells in ankylosing spondylitis (dated by TCRdb to about 2017). Summary of the overall study and its limitations: A TCR beta motif made up of under ten highly homologous amino acid variants appeared to be characteristic of blood from ankylosing spondylitis patients.

These receptors have no identified antigens. The library was generated by 5' RACE. These reads were obtained on an Illumina HiSeq 2500. The public reads were reanalyzed by TCRdb: fastp trimming at Q25, MiXCR alignment, in-frame beta chains only. Rows with a matching CDR3 protein are joined into one entry that keeps the most common DNA and genes. Counted in this sample were fewer than 400,000 distinct CDR3 sequences; less than 10% of them appeared once. The top ten hold roughly 14% of the sample. Sequencing input: blood, either unsorted or a sorted T cell fraction (not recorded which). Source of these receptors: a male donor with ankylosing spondylitis.

This clonotype was counted between two and nine times. The chain joins TRBV7-9 to TRBJ2-1; TRBD2 matches 11 bases. Losses at the gene ends were 8 bases for V and 6 bases for J; bases not matched to a gene: 9. CDR1 and CDR2 (germline): SEHNR, FQNEAQ (reference sequence). CDR3 length equals 15 residues. The CDR3 here is CASGITGTSGNEQFF. The CDR3 coding sequence is TGTGCCAGCGGGATTACCGGGACTAGCGGCAATGAGCAGTTCTTC.

This clonotype turned up a few times. This chain uses TRBV25-1 with TRBJ2-5; D unclear. This CDR3 has 13 residues. Trimming removed 4 bases from V and 5 bases from J, with 11 bases in between. The V gene's germline CDR1 is MGHDK and CDR2 SYGVNS. In DNA, the CDR3 is TGTGCCAGCAGTGCTGCTGGAGTCGAGACCCAGTACTTC. Translating it yields CASSAAGVETQYF.

CDR3 bases: TGTGCCAGCAGCACCACGGTCGGTGACGATCAGCCCCAGCATTTT. Translating it yields CASSTTVGDDQPQHF. The rearrangement joins TRBV9 to TRBJ1-5; D unclear. This CDR3 has 15 amino acids. Germline CDR1 SGDLS, CDR2 YYNGEE. Trimming left V 4 bases short and J 5 bases short, with 16 bases between.

This clonotype showed up just a few times. This chain connects TRBV5-1 to TRBJ1-4; D not certain. This CDR3 has 14 residues. The ends were cut back, 2 bases at V and 4 bases at J, with 9 bases in the middle. Per germline, CDR1 SGHRS and CDR2 YFSETQ. Here the CDR3 DNA reads TGCGCCAGCAGCTTCCGGACGGTTAATGAAAAACTGTTTTTT. This gives the protein CASSFRTVNEKLFF.

In DNA form, the CDR3 reads TGTGCCAGCAGCTTAGCACCTTGGGCCCCGAACACTGAAGCTTTCTTT. Translated, it gives CASSLAPWAPNTEAFF. The V and J genes are TRBV7-2 and TRBJ1-1; no reliable D call. V was clipped by 0 bases and J by 1 base, with 12 bases between them. There are 16 residues in the CDR3. Germline CDR1 is SGHTA and CDR2 is FQGNSA.

CDR3: CASGNPAGETQYF. The CDR3, as DNA: TGTGCCAGCGGAAATCCAGCGGGGGAGACCCAGTACTTC. The chain is built from TRBV6-2 or TRBV6-3 and TRBJ2-5, with 7 bases identical to TRBD2. The CDR3 consists of 13 residues. With V trimmed by 8 bases and J by 5 bases, 8 bases remained unmatched. Germline V CDR1 and CDR2: MNHEY, SVGEGT.

The J gene is TRBJ1-1, the V gene TRBV7-9; 7 nucleotides agree with TRBD1. V lost 5 bases and J lost 5; bases outside the gene matches: 11. In germline, CDR1 is SEHNR, CDR2 FQNEAQ (reference sequence). The CDR3 runs 15 residues. The chain's CDR3 is CASSARQGRWTEAFF. CDR3 in DNA: TGTGCCAGCAGCGCCCGACAGGGAAGGTGGACTGAAGCTTTCTTT.

A few counts support this clonotype. This CDR3 is CASSQDGGYQPQHF. The CDR3 DNA follows: TGCGCCAGCAGCCAAGATGGAGGTTATCAGCCCCAGCATTTT. The V and J genes are TRBV4-1 and TRBJ1-5; D not resolved. CDR1 is MGHRA, CDR2 YSYEKL, per germline. The CDR3 covers 14 residues. Trimming removed 0 bases at V and 5 bases at J, with 8 bases between.

This clonotype has more than one count but fewer than ten. V is TRBV7-2 and J is TRBJ2-7, with 11 nucleotides matching TRBD1. Germline CDR1 is SGHTA and CDR2 is FQGNSA. After removal of 5 bases from V and 0 bases from J, the junction contained 3 bases not matched to a gene. This CDR3 spans 15 amino acids. CDR3 bases: TGTGCCAGCAGCACCGGGACAGGGGGCTCCTACGAGCAGTACTTC. The encoded protein is CASSTGTGGSYEQYF.

There are a few counts of this clonotype. This rearrangement joins TRBV7-2 to TRBJ2-4, with 10 positions matching TRBD2. This CDR3 region has 15 residues. The germline V gene has CDR1 SGHTA and CDR2 FQGNSA. Losses at the gene ends were 5 bases for V and 3 bases for J; bases not matched to a gene: 4. The CDR3 reads CASSTGLAVKNIQYF. The CDR3 DNA sequence: TGTGCCAGCAGCACCGGACTAGCGGTCAAAAACATTCAGTACTTC.

The rearrangement uses TRBV20-1 and TRBJ1-1; D remains ambiguous. CDR1 and CDR2 from the germline V gene are DFQATT and SNEGSKA (reference sequence). The CDR3 runs to 12 residues. The V end was cut by 3 bases, the J end by 5 bases, with 10 bases between. CDR3 loop: CSARTESTEAFF. CDR3 nucleotides: TGCAGTGCTAGGACTGAATCAACTGAAGCTTTCTTT.

In this sample, this clonotype turned up a few times. This chain uses TRBV27 with TRBJ2-7, with 7 bases aligning to TRBD1. This CDR3 contains 15 residues. Germline CDR1 and CDR2: MNHEY and SMNVEV (reference sequence). Trimming removed 5 bases from V and 2 bases from J; junction bases left unmatched: 9. CDR3 loop: CASSTLQGQAYEQYF. Here the CDR3 DNA reads TGTGCCAGCAGTACCCTCCAAGGACAGGCCTACGAGCAGTACTTC.

The rearrangement uses TRBV2 and TRBJ2-5; D not resolved. Trimming cost V 4 bases and J 5 bases, with 17 bases left between them. The CDR3 length is 15 residues. From germline, CDR1 is SNHLY and CDR2 FYNNEI. DNA for the CDR3: TGTGCCAGCAGTGTTAGGAAATTTCTTGAGGAGACCCAGTACTTC. Protein product: CASSVRKFLEETQYF. The full variable domain, its missing parts supplied by reference TRBV2 and TRBJ2-5, is EPEVTQTPSHQVTQMGQEVILRCVPISNHLYFYWYRQILGQKVEFLVSFYNNEISEKSEIFDDQFSVERPDGSNFTLKIRSTKLEDSAMYFCASSVRKFLEETQYFGPGTRLLVL.

A few counts support this clonotype. The rearrangement joins TRBV6-2 or TRBV6-3 to TRBJ2-1; possible D gene TRBD1, 6 bases. CDR1 is MNHEY, CDR2 SVGEGT, per germline. The CDR3 is 15 amino acids. Between the trimmed V and J ends, which lost 2 bases and 6 bases, there was a span of 14 bases. As DNA, the CDR3 is TGTGCCAGCAGTTACCTACAGGGAAACATCAATGAGCAGTTCTTC. Encoded protein: CASSYLQGNINEQFF.

The table lists this clonotype with a few counts. V usage is TRBV20-1 and J usage is TRBJ1-1, with 8 positions matching TRBD1. Losses at the gene ends were 6 bases for V and 0 bases for J; bases not matched to a gene: 6. CDR1 is DFQATT and CDR2 is SNEGSKA in the germline V gene (reference sequence). This CDR3 is 14 amino acids long. The chain's CDR3 is CSALLQGVNTEAFF. Written as DNA, the CDR3 is TGCAGTGCACTTCTACAGGGGGTGAACACTGAAGCTTTCTTT.

This clonotype was seen a handful of times. The rearrangement uses TRBV7-9 and TRBJ2-3; perhaps TRBD2 as D (5 bases). Germline CDR1 reads SEHNR; CDR2 reads FQNEAQ (reference sequence). V lost 5 bases and J 0 bases, leaving 15 bases between the germline ends. The CDR3 totals 16 residues. CDR3 loop: CASSTRRGSSTDTQYF. The DNA for the CDR3 is TGTGCCAGCAGCACACGACGGGGTAGTAGCACAGATACGCAGTATTTT.

The chain joins TRBV7-2 to TRBJ2-3; D not resolved. This CDR3 contains 13 residues. Trimming pared 5 bases from V and 1 base from J, leaving 7 bases between. CDR1 is SGHTA, CDR2 FQGNSA, per germline. The CDR3 loop is CASSLPRTDTQYF. CDR3 bases: TGTGCCAGCAGCCTCCCACGCACAGATACGCAGTATTTT.

This clonotype was picked up a small number of times. The chain carries TRBV29-1 and TRBJ2-3; D not resolved. The CDR3 spans 15 residues. Between the trimmed V and J ends, which lost 3 bases and 0 bases, there was a span of 13 bases. Germline loops: CDR1 SQVTM, CDR2 ANQGSEA. CDR3 nucleotides: TGCAGCGTTGACATAGTGGCAACTAGCACAGATACGCAGTATTTT. This gives the protein CSVDIVATSTDTQYF.

The chain links TRBV24-1 to TRBJ1-5, with D uncertain. From germline, CDR1 is KGHDR and CDR2 SFDVKD. The CDR3 contains 12 residues. Trimming took 4 bases from V and 3 from J, leaving 3 bases between them. The CDR3 DNA follows: TGTGCCACCAGTGAGTCCAATCAGCCCCAGCATTTT. Translating gives CATSESNQPQHF.

This clonotype turned up a few times. This rearrangement joins TRBV4-1 to TRBJ1-5; D possibly corresponds to TRBD1 (5 bases). The germline V and J ends were trimmed by 0 bases and 7 bases, with 13 bases remaining between them. CDR1 MGHRA and CDR2 YSYEKL come from the germline V gene. CDR3 length equals 15 residues. The CDR3 reads CASSQEGRGRQPQHF. The CDR3 DNA reads TGCGCCAGCAGCCAAGAGGGGAGGGGACGCCAGCCCCAGCATTTT.

This clonotype appeared a few times. This chain uses TRBV7-3 with TRBJ2-3; 8 bases map to TRBD2. This CDR3 comprises 16 residues. CDR1 is SGHTA, CDR2 FQGTGA, per germline. V shed 1 base, J shed 1 base, and the junction held 4 bases outside the gene matches. The CDR3 spells CASSLIPTSGTDTQYF. The CDR3 DNA follows: TGTGCCAGCAGCTTAATCCCGACTAGCGGCACAGATACGCAGTATTTT.

This clonotype was seen only a few times. V is TRBV7-2 and J is TRBJ1-5, with a weak D call TRBD1 (6 bases). CDR3 size: 17 residues. CDR1 and CDR2 from the germline V gene are SGHTA and FQGNSA. Trimming shortened V by 1 base and J by 0 bases, and 13 bases separated the two germline ends. The CDR3 reads CASSLVPGTTSNQPQHF. CDR3 DNA: TGTGCCAGCAGCTTAGTTCCCGGGACAACTAGCAATCAGCCCCAGCATTTT.

The chain uses TRBV12-3 or TRBV12-4 and TRBJ2-3; 7 bases are a match to TRBD2. Unmatched junction bases numbered 1, after V lost 1 base and J lost 6 bases. This CDR3 spans 13 amino acids. The CDR3 is CASSLGAGDTQYF. The CDR3 region has the DNA TGTGCCAGCAGTTTAGGAGCGGGGGATACGCAGTATTTT.

This clonotype has more than one count but fewer than ten. The chain couples TRBV7-9 to TRBJ2-3; no firm D call. Between the trimmed V and J ends, which lost 2 bases and 2 bases, there was a span of 5 bases. Germline V gene lookup returns CDR1 SEHNR and CDR2 FQNEAQ (reference sequence). The CDR3 is 13 amino acids. The DNA of the CDR3 is TGTGCCAGCAGCTTATATCTCACAGATACGCAGTATTTT. Its translation: CASSLYLTDTQYF.

This clonotype was counted many times. This chain links TRBV12-3 or TRBV12-4 with TRBJ2-2; tentatively, D is TRBD2 (6 bases). V dropped 11 bases and J dropped 2 bases, with 15 bases sitting between them. The CDR3 totals 14 residues. The CDR3, as DNA: TGTGCCGGGGGGACTGTCCGCAACACCGGGGAGCTGTTTTTT. It translates to CAGGTVRNTGELFF.

This clonotype was detected only a few times. This chain links TRBV27 with TRBJ1-4, with D possibly being TRBD1 (6 bases). In germline, CDR1 is MNHEY, CDR2 SMNVEV (reference sequence). Trimming left V 3 bases short and J 3 bases short, with 11 bases between. This CDR3 has 15 amino acids. CDR3 region: CASSFTGRANEKLFF. The CDR3 DNA is TGTGCCAGCAGTTTCACAGGGAGGGCTAATGAAAAACTGTTTTTT. Filled out from reference TRBV27 and TRBJ1-4, the complete variable domain reads EAQVTQNPRYLITVTGKKLTVTCSQNMNHEYMSWYRQDPGLGLRQIYYSMNVEVTDKGDVPEGYKVSRKEKRNFPLILESPSPNQTSLYFCASSFTGRANEKLFFGSGTQLSVL.

The CDR3 region is CASSSRDYYNEQFF. DNA for the CDR3: TGTGCCAGCAGCAGCCGGGACTATTACAATGAGCAGTTCTTC. This rearrangement joins TRBV7-2 to TRBJ2-1; 7 bases align to TRBD2. Germline V gene sequence: CDR1 SGHTA, CDR2 FQGNSA. Trimming cost V 5 bases and J 4 bases; bases outside gene matches: 5. The CDR3 has 14 residues.

The J gene is TRBJ2-7, the V gene TRBV12-3 or TRBV12-4, with no clear D. The CDR3 extends over 13 amino acids. V was pared by 3 bases and J by 2 bases, with 8 bases between. The CDR3 region is CASSLSVPYEQYF. CDR3 in DNA: TGTGCCAGCAGTTTGTCCGTCCCCTACGAGCAGTACTTC.

The gene calls are TRBV12-3 or TRBV12-4 and TRBJ1-2; D uncertain. With 2 bases removed from V and 7 bases from J, the gap between germline ends came to 11 bases. CDR3 size: 13 residues. CDR3 sequence: CASSLNLLGGYTF. CDR3 coding DNA: TGTGCCAGCAGTTTAAACCTATTAGGTGGCTACACCTTC.